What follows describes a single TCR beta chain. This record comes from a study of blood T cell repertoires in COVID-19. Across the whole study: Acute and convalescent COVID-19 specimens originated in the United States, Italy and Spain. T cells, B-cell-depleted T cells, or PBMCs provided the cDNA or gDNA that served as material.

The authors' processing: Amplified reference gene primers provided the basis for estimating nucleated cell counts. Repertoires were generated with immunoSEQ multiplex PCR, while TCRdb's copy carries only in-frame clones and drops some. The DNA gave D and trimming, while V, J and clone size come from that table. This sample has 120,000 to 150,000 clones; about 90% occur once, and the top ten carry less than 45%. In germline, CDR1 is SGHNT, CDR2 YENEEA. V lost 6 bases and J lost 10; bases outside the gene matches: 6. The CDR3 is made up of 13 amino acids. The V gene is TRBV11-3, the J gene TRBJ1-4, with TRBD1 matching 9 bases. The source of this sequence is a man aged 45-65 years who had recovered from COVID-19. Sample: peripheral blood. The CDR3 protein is CASRGTGRSKLFF. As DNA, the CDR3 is TGTGCCAGCAGGGGGACAGGGCGTTCAAAACTGTTTTTT.